This T cell receptor (beta chain) was recorded in a study of vaccination effects on CD4 cells after COVID-19. Study in general: Post-vaccine draws lagged the second dose by a median of 72 days. Study-wide findings and caveats: Clones that were induced by infection or by vaccine showed marked contraction late after vaccination.

Isolation of CD4+ T cells took place after about nine days of culture. Infection with SARS-CoV-2 occurred in the person between March and December 2020, and PCR confirmed it. It was two doses of either the BNT162b2 or mRNA-1273 vaccine that participants received. This clone was counted a few times. The antigen remains undetermined. Here immunoSEQ multiplex PCR was the method, and the copy in TCRdb shows in-frame clones only, minus some. The sample lists about 44,000 clones, 76% occurring once. Germline V gene lookup returns CDR1 SGDLS and CDR2 YYNGEE. V lost 1 base to trimming and J lost 0 bases, with 12 bases between them. The CDR3 length is 16 residues.

V gene TRBV9 combines with J gene TRBJ2-3; no clear D. This receptor was taken from a human donor who had a prior SARS-CoV-2 infection. This specimen was CD4+ T cells from PBMCs cultured without peptide, taken after COVID-19 vaccination. The CDR3 protein is CASSVRPASSTDTQYF. The CDR3, as DNA: TGTGCCAGCAGCGTACGACCAGCCTCTAGCACAGATACGCAGTATTTT.